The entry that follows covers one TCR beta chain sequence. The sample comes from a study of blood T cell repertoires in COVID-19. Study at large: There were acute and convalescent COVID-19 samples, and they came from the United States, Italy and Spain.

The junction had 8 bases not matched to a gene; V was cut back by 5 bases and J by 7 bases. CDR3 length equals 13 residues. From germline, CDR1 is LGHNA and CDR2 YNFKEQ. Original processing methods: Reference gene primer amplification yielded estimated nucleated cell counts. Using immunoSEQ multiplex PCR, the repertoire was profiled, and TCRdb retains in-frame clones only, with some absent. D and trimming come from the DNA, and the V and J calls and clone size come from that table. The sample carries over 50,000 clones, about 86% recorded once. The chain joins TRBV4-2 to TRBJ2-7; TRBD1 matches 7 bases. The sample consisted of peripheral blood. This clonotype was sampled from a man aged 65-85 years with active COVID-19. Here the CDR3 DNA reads TGTGCCAGCAGCTTCCGACAGGGTGAAGAGCAGTACTTC. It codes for CASSFRQGEEQYF.